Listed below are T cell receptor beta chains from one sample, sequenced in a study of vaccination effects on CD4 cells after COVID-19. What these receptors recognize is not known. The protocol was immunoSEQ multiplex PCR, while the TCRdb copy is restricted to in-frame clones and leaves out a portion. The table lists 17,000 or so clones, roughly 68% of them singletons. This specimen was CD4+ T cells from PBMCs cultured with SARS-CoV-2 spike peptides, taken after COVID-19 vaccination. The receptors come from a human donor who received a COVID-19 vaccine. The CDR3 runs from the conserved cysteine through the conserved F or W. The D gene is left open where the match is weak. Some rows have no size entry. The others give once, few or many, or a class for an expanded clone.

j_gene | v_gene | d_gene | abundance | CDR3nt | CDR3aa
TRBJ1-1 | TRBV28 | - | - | TGTGCCAGCAGCCCCTTGGTGAACACTGAAGCTTTCTTT | CASSPLVNTEAFF
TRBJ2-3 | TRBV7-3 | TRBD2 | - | TGTGCCAGCAGCTTAGGGGGACTAGGAGGAGATACGCAGTATTTT | CASSLGGLGGDTQYF
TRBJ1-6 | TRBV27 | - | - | TGTGCCAGCAGCCCATGGAGCTCCTATAATTCACCCCTCCACTTT | CASSPWSSYNSPLHF
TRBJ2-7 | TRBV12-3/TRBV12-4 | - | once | TGTGCCAGCAGTTTAGCGGTGGACTACGAGCAGTACTTC | CASSLAVDYEQYF
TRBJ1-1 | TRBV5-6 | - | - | TGTGCCAGCAGCCGTCCGACGAACACTGAAGCTTTCTTT | CASSRPTNTEAFF
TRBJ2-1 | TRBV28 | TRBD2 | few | TGTGCCAGCGGAGCGGGAGGGTCGAGCTCCTACAATGAGCAGTTCTTC | CASGAGGSSSYNEQFF
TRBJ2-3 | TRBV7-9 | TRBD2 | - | TGTGCCAGCAGCTTAGTAGGGTCTAGCGGGAGGATCACAGATACGCAGTATTTT | CASSLVGSSGRITDTQYF
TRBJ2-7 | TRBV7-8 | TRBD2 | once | TGTGCCAGCAGCTCTCTGGGGACTAGCGTCTCCTACGAGCAGTACTTC | CASSSLGTSVSYEQYF
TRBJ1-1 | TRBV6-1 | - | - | TGTGCCAGCAGTGAAGGGGCGGGAAAAACACTTAATACTGAAGCTTTCTTT | CASSEGAGKTLNTEAFF
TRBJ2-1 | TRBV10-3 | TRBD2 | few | TGTGCCATCAGTGAACTAGCGGGAGTGATCTTC | CAISELAGVIF
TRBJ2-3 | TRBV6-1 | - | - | TGTGCCAGCAGTGAAGCGTCAGGGGCCACAGATACGCAGTATTTT | CASSEASGATDTQYF